Below, 21 T cell receptor beta chains from the same sample are listed, as sequenced in a study of T cells in Graves' hyperthyroidism and ophthalmopathy. Researchers took RNA transcripts and amplified the TCR beta CDR3 regions from them. The HTBI primer set served for first-round RT-PCR of the TCR CDR3. A single record per CDR3 protein comes from TCRdb applying MiXCR to the multiplex PCR reads. In the table there are hundreds of thousands of distinct CDR3 sequences, about 35% of which are singletons. Sequencing used blood. These receptors originate from a middle-aged woman with Graves' hyperthyroidism.

This sequence joins TRBV20-1 and TRBJ2-7; maybe TRBD2 (5 bases). V was pared by 0 bases and J by 3 bases, with 18 bases between. CDR3 length: 16 residues. CDR1 and CDR2 from the germline V gene are DFQATT and SNEGSKA (reference sequence). The CDR3 sequence is CSARDLADWRLYEQYF. CDR3 nucleotide sequence: TGCAGTGCTAGAGATCTTGCGGACTGGCGCCTCTACGAGCAGTACTTC.

The chain uses TRBV11-2 and TRBJ2-3; weak D call: TRBD1 (6 bases). The length of the CDR3 is 17 residues. Between the trimmed V and J ends, which lost 5 bases and 2 bases, there was a span of 20 bases. In germline, CDR1 is SGHAT, CDR2 FQNNGV. The CDR3 DNA sequence: TGTGCCAGCAGCCCAGCTGGGGGCGGCCCCCACACAGATACGCAGTATTTT. Its translation is CASSPAGGGPHTDTQYF.

The J gene is TRBJ1-5, the V gene TRBV24-1, with a possible D match to TRBD1 (5 bases). V lost 3 bases to trimming and J lost 2 bases, with 10 bases between them. In germline, CDR1 is KGHDR, CDR2 SFDVKD. The CDR3 is 15 amino acids. CDR3 amino acids: CATSDIRDGNQPQHF. The CDR3 DNA is TGTGCCACCAGTGATATCAGGGATGGCAATCAGCCCCAGCATTTT.

In its sample, this clonotype was seen many times. The V and J genes are TRBV7-9 and TRBJ1-2; D uncertain. Deletions cut 3 bases from V and 2 bases from J, with 7 bases between. The CDR3 has 13 amino acids. Germline CDR1 is SEHNR and CDR2 is FQNEAQ (reference sequence). The CDR3 is CASSFRGNYGYTF. The CDR3 DNA reads as TGTGCCAGCAGCTTTAGAGGGAACTATGGCTACACCTTC.

The V gene is TRBV10-2, the J gene TRBJ1-5; D unresolved. This CDR3 comprises 14 residues. Trimming pared 8 bases from V and 3 bases from J, leaving 14 bases between. Germline V gives CDR1 WSHSY, CDR2 SAAADI. The CDR3 here is CASAREVLNQPQHF. Here the CDR3 DNA reads TGCGCCAGCGCCCGGGAGGTTCTCAATCAGCCCCAGCATTTT.

This clonotype was counted ten times or more. The V and J genes are TRBV5-6 and TRBJ1-6, with 10 bases fitting TRBD1. Trimming at V came to 2 bases and at J to 9 bases, leaving 2 bases not matched to a gene. This CDR3 has 14 amino acids. Germline-derived CDR1 and CDR2 are SGHDT and YYEEEE. The CDR3 here is CASSFRDRGSPLHF. The CDR3 coding sequence is TGTGCCAGCAGCTTCCGGGACAGGGGTTCACCCCTCCACTTT.

Regarding this clonotype: The junction departs from germline at one end; a sequencing error may be responsible. The chain is built from TRBV7-3 and TRBJ2-3, with D perhaps TRBD1 (5 bases). The germline V gene has CDR1 SGHTA and CDR2 FQGTGA. The CDR3 is 16 residues long. The CDR3 DNA is TGCGCCAGCAGCCAAGGTCGAGCAGGGTGGACAGATACGCAGTATTTT. The encoded protein is CASSQGRAGWTDTQYF.

The chain employs TRBV27 and TRBJ2-2; 12 positions agree with TRBD1. Germline lookup yields CDR1 MNHEY and CDR2 SMNVEV (reference sequence). The length of the CDR3 is 17 residues. The junction had 8 bases not matched to a gene; V was cut back by 2 bases and J by 7 bases. The CDR3 sequence is CASSLTGTGGVVGELFF. In DNA, the CDR3 is TGTGCCAGCAGTTTAACCGGGACAGGGGGCGTAGTCGGGGAGCTGTTTTTT.

This chain uses TRBV12-3 or TRBV12-4 with TRBJ1-2, with D possibly TRBD1 on 6 matching bases. This CDR3 region has 18 residues. The germline V and J ends were trimmed by 2 bases and 6 bases, with 25 bases remaining between them. CDR3 residues: CASSLIAGEGGGDDGYTF. The CDR3 region has the DNA TGTGCCAGCAGTTTAATCGCGGGGGAGGGAGGGGGTGACGATGGCTACACCTTC.

This clonotype has more than one count but fewer than ten. The genes are TRBV24-1 and TRBJ2-7; unclear D gene. Trimming cost V 3 bases and J 6 bases, with 8 bases left between them. The germline CDR1 and CDR2 sequences are KGHDR and SFDVKD. The CDR3 sequence is 12 residues long. CDR3 DNA sequence: TGTGCCACCAGTGATAGACGTGGCGAGCAGTACTTC. Translating gives CATSDRRGEQYF.

This clonotype occurred a few times. The rearrangement joins TRBV6-5 to TRBJ2-5, with TRBD2 identical over 12 bases. The length of the CDR3 is 17 residues. CDR1 MNHEY and CDR2 SVGAGI come from the germline V gene. After removal of 4 bases from V and 4 bases from J, the junction contained 10 bases not matched to a gene. The CDR3 DNA reads TGTGCCAGCAGTTCGGCTAGCGGGAGGGCAGTAGGAGAGACCCAGTACTTC. This gives the protein CASSSASGRAVGETQYF.

As to this clonotype: This may be a read error, as it is one base from a much larger clone. The rearrangement joins TRBV9 to TRBJ1-6; the D is unclear. Per germline, CDR1 SGDLS and CDR2 YYNGEE. This CDR3 has 12 amino acids. CDR3: CASSVGGLPPHF. The DNA for the CDR3 is TGTGCCAGCAGCGTGGGTGGCCTTCCCCCCCACTTT.

The rearrangement links TRBV4-3 to TRBJ1-1, with D possibly being TRBD1 (5 bases). The CDR3 is 19 residues long. Germline CDR1 is LGHNA and CDR2 is YSLEER. V shed 4 bases and J shed 1 base, with 25 bases lying between them. The CDR3 here is CASSRGPGKDAGRNTEAFF. In DNA form, the CDR3 reads TGCGCCAGCAGCCGGGGACCAGGGAAAGACGCAGGGAGGAACACTGAAGCTTTCTTT.

This clonotype was seen only a few times. The chain carries TRBV9 and TRBJ1-5; D not certain. V was clipped by 2 bases and J by 4 bases, with 10 bases between them. This CDR3 comprises 14 residues. Germline V gives CDR1 SGDLS, CDR2 YYNGEE. The CDR3 sequence: CASSVESSNQPQHF. CDR3 in DNA: TGTGCCAGCAGCGTCGAAAGCTCGAATCAGCCCCAGCATTTT.

This clonotype has a count of ten or more. The J gene is TRBJ2-5, the V gene TRBV2; TRBD1 is a possible D gene (5 bases). V was cut by 5 bases and J by 4 bases, with 17 bases left in between. Germline V gives CDR1 SNHLY, CDR2 FYNNEI. CDR3 length: 15 amino acids. The CDR3 sequence: CASSTQAPGLETQYF. For the CDR3, the DNA is TGTGCCAGCAGTACACAGGCCCCAGGGCTAGAGACCCAGTACTTC. Together with reference TRBV2 and TRBJ2-5, the CDR3 gives the full variable domain: EPEVTQTPSHQVTQMGQEVILRCVPISNHLYFYWYRQILGQKVEFLVSFYNNEISEKSEIFDDQFSVERPDGSNFTLKIRSTKLEDSAMYFCASSTQAPGLETQYFGPGTRLLVL.

This clonotype was found many times. The chain has TRBV5-1 and TRBJ2-7; 7 bases line up with TRBD1. Trimming took 0 bases from V and 6 from J; bases not matched to a gene: 9. Germline V lookup: CDR1 SGHRS, CDR2 YFSETQ. This CDR3 region has 15 residues. The CDR3 loop reads CASSLDGTVWPEQYF. The CDR3 DNA is TGCGCCAGCAGCTTGGATGGGACAGTCTGGCCCGAGCAGTACTTC.

This clonotype has a handful of counts. The chain is built from TRBV4-3 and TRBJ2-5, with D possibly called TRBD1 or TRBD2 (5 bases each). The ends were cut back, 4 bases at V and 4 bases at J, with 19 bases in the middle. Germline V CDR1 and CDR2: LGHNA, YSLEER. The CDR3 length is 16 residues. The CDR3 region is CASSPGRTVVGETQYF. CDR3 DNA: TGCGCCAGCAGCCCGGGACGGACGGTAGTGGGAGAGACCCAGTACTTC.

In this sample, this clonotype turned up a few times. The chain employs TRBV14 and TRBJ2-7, with D maybe TRBD2 (6 bases). This CDR3 is built from 14 residues. Trimming pared 6 bases from V and 2 bases from J, leaving 14 bases between. The germline CDR1 and CDR2 sequences are SGHDN and FVKESK. The CDR3 region has the DNA TGTGCCAGCAGTGTATACGGGAGCCCCTACGAGCAGTACTTC. Translated, it gives CASSVYGSPYEQYF.

This clonotype was recorded many times. The V and J genes are TRBV7-8 and TRBJ1-5; D is unclear. CDR1 and CDR2 (germline): SGHVS, FQNEAQ. The CDR3 is 15 amino acids. Trimming took off 5 bases at V and 1 base at J, with 12 bases between the two ends. In DNA form, the CDR3 reads TGTGCCAGCAGCCCGGTCGGGGTGAGCAATCAGCCCCAGCATTTT. Translation gives CASSPVGVSNQPQHF.

V usage is TRBV5-1 and J usage is TRBJ2-5; D possibly corresponds to TRBD2 (5 bases). Germline CDR1 reads SGHRS; CDR2 reads YFSETQ. The V end was cut by 6 bases, the J end by 4 bases, with 13 bases between. This CDR3 is 13 amino acids long. CDR3 nucleotide sequence: TGCGCCAGCATGGCGGGTGGGAGAGAGACCCAGTACTTC. Its protein product is CASMAGGRETQYF.

The rearrangement joins TRBV7-6 to TRBJ2-2; TRBD2 aligns across 9 bases. The CDR3 sequence is 18 residues long. Germline loops: CDR1 SGHVS, CDR2 FNYEAQ. Trimming at V came to 10 bases and at J to 2 bases, leaving 17 bases not matched to a gene. CDR3 nucleotides: TGTGCCATCGCTATCCCATTAGCGGGAGCACTAAACACCGGGGAGCTGTTTTTT. Amino acid sequence: CAIAIPLAGALNTGELFF. The complete variable domain, with remaining parts taken from reference TRBV7-6 and TRBJ2-2, reads GAGVSQSPRYKVTKRGQDVALRCDPISGHVSLYWYRQALGQGPEFLTYFNYEAQQDKSGLPNDRFSAERPEGSISTLTIQRTEQRDSAMYRCAIAIPLAGALNTGELFFGEGSRLTVL.